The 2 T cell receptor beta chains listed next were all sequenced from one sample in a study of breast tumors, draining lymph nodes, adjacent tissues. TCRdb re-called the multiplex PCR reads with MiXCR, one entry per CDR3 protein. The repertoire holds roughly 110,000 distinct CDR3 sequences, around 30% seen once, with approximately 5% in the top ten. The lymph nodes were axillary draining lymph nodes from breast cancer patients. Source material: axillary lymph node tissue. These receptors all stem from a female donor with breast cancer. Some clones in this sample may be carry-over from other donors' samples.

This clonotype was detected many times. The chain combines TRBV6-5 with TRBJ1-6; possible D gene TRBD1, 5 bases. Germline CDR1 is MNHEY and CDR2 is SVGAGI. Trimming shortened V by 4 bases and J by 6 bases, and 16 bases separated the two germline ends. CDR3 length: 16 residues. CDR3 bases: TGTGCCAGCAGTTCAAGGGGAACGGTGGGTAATTCACCCCTCCACTTT. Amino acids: CASSSRGTVGNSPLHF.

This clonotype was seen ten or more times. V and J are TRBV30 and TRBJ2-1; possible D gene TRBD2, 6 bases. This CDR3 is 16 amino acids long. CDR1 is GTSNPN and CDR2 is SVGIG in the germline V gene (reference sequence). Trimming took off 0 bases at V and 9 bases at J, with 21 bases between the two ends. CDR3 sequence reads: CAWSVLGLALGGEQFF. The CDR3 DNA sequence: TGTGCCTGGAGTGTACTGGGGCTAGCCCTGGGAGGTGAGCAGTTCTTC.